A selection of T cell receptor beta chains follows, all from one sample in a study of human T cells and chemical hapten exposure. TCRdb reprocessed the RACE reads with MiXCR, giving one entry per CDR3 protein. The sample holds tens of thousands of distinct CDR3 sequences, about 10% seen once. This material consisted of whole blood, taken in connection with sensitization to the hapten diphenylcyclopropenone (DPC). The receptors shown here come from a man aged 40-49 years with alopecia areata. Some clones in this sample may be carry-over from other donors' samples. CDR3s include the opening cysteine and the closing phenylalanine or tryptophan. D genes are given only for firm matches. Some rows mark clone size as missing; the rest say once, few, many or name a class of expanded clone.

j_gene | abundance | v_gene | d_gene | CDR3nt | CDR3aa
TRBJ2-4 | NA | TRBV27 | TRBD1 | TGTGCCAGCAGTTTATCTGGCCCAGGGGGTAAAATTCAGTACTTC | CASSLSGPGGKIQYF
TRBJ2-1 | many | TRBV7-9 | TRBD2 | TGTGCCAGCAGCTTAGGCGGGAGCGGATTTTTGGATGAGCAGTTCTTC | CASSLGGSGFLDEQFF
TRBJ2-1 | NA | TRBV10-3 | NA | TGTGCCATCAGTGAACAGGGGGGGTCCTACAATGAGCAGTTCTTC | CAISEQGGSYNEQFF
TRBJ2-3 | few | TRBV24-1 | NA | TGTGCCACCGCCAGCCTTACAGGGACCATCACAGATACGCAGTATTTT | CATASLTGTITDTQYF
TRBJ2-2 | many | TRBV4-2 | TRBD2 | TGTGCCAGCAGCCAAGAGACTAGCGGAATAAACACCGGGGAGCTGTTTTTT | CASSQETSGINTGELFF
TRBJ2-1 | NA | TRBV7-9 | NA | TGTGCCAGCAGCCCCAGAGGGACTCTGGAACCCAATGAGCAGTTCTTC | CASSPRGTLEPNEQFF
TRBJ1-4 | few | TRBV6-5 | NA | TGTGCCAGCAGTTATTCCGTGACAACTAATGAAAAACTGTTTTTT | CASSYSVTTNEKLFF
TRBJ1-3 | NA | TRBV14 | NA | TGTGCCAGCAGCCACTACGGCTTAGGAAACACCATATATTTT | CASSHYGLGNTIYF
TRBJ2-3 | few | TRBV24-1 | NA | TGTGCCACCAGTCGGGCTGGAACGACGCAGTATTTT | CATSRAGTTQYF
TRBJ2-3 | NA | TRBV4-1 | NA | TGCGCCAGCAGCCAAGTTACTAGGGCAGATACGCAGTATTTT | CASSQVTRADTQYF
TRBJ2-1 | NA | TRBV6-6 | NA | TGTGCCAGCAGTTACTCGTCCGGCAGGGTGTCCAATGAGCAGTTCTTC | CASSYSSGRVSNEQFF
TRBJ2-2 | NA | TRBV7-9 | NA | TGTGCCAGCAGCTTCGGGGCCACGGACACCGGGGAGCTGTTTTTT | CASSFGATDTGELFF
TRBJ2-3 | few | TRBV20-1 | NA | TGCAGTGCTAAAATCCAAGCGGCCTACACAGATACGCAGTATTTT | CSAKIQAAYTDTQYF
TRBJ2-7 | few | TRBV5-1 | TRBD2 | TGCGCCAGCAGTCGGGGAGGGGCAGGAGGGATTTACGAGCAGTACTTC | CASSRGGAGGIYEQYF
TRBJ2-3 | many | TRBV6-5 | TRBD2 | TGTGCCAGCAGTTACTTGGGACTAGCGCGCACAGATACGCAGTATTTT | CASSYLGLARTDTQYF
TRBJ1-1 | NA | TRBV18 | NA | TGTGCCAGCTCCCTAACTCGGGGGGATAGAGAAGCTTTCTTT | CASSLTRGDREAFF
TRBJ2-3 | few | TRBV29-1 | TRBD1 | TGCAGCGTTACAGGGGCGGGCGACACAGATACGCAGTATTTT | CSVTGAGDTDTQYF
TRBJ2-3 | NA | TRBV7-2 | NA | TGTGCCAGCAGCCTCTCCCGGTCGCCGGCTACGCAGTATTTT | CASSLSRSPATQYF